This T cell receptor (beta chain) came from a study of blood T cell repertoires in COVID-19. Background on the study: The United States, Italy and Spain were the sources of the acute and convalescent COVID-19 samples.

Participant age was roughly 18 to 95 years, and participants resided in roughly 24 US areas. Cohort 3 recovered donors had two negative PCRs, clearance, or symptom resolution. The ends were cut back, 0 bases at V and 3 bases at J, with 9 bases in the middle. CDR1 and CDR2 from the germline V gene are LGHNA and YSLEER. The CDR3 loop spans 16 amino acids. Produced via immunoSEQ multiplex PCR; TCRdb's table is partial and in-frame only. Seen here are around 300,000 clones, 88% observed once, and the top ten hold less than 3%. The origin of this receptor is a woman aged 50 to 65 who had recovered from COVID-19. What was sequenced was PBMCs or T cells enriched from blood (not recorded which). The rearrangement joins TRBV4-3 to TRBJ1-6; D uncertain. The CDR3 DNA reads TGCGCCAGCAGCCAAGATGCAGGCTACTATAATTCACCCCTCCACTTT. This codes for CASSQDAGYYNSPLHF.